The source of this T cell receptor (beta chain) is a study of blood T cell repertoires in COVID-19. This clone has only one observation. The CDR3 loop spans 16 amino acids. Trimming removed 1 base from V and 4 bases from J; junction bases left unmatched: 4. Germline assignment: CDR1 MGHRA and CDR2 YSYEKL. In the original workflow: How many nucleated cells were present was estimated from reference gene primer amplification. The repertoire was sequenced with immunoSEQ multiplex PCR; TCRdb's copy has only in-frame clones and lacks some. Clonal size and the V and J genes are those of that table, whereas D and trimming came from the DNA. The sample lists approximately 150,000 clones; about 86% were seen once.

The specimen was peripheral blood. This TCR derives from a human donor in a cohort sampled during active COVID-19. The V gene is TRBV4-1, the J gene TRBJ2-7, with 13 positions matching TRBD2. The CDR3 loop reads CASSQATSGRVYEQYF. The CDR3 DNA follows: TGCGCCAGCAGCCAAGCCACTAGCGGGAGGGTTTACGAGCAGTACTTC.